These 22 T cell receptor beta chains came from one sample sequenced in a study of blood T cell repertoires in COVID-19 (dated by TCRdb to 2019 to 2021). The receptor library was made with the immunoSEQ multiplex PCR assay. TCRdb retrieved this table from immuneACCESS and kept in-frame rearrangements only. Not all clones are present; in checked studies, unresolved V genes account for under half, and no reason is known for the remainder. This sample has 70,000 or so clones in its table, and around 90% of those were observed once. The ten most abundant clones make up about 11% of the sample. The sequencing sample was made of peripheral blood. The receptors were gathered from a woman younger than 30 with acute or convalescent COVID-19.

The chain employs TRBV5-1 and TRBJ2-1, with D possibly TRBD2 on 6 matching bases. The CDR3 is 14 amino acids. The ends were cut back, 4 bases at V and 5 bases at J, with 13 bases in the middle. Germline lookup yields CDR1 SGHRS and CDR2 YFSETQ. CDR3 in amino acids: CASSLDWGDNEQFF. The DNA of the CDR3 is TGCGCCAGCAGCCTTGATTGGGGGGACAATGAGCAGTTCTTC.

This clone was counted between two and nine times. The chain combines TRBV5-4 with TRBJ1-4; D gene unclear. The CDR3 covers 15 residues. The ends were cut back, 3 bases at V and 3 bases at J, with 12 bases in the middle. The germline V gene encodes CDR1 SGHNT and CDR2 YYREEE (reference sequence). The CDR3 region has the DNA TGTGCCAGCAGCTCCGGCGGGCTGGCTAATGAAAAACTGTTTTTT. It translates to CASSSGGLANEKLFF.

The chain couples TRBV7-9 to TRBJ2-3; 9 nucleotides align to TRBD1. V dropped 5 bases and J dropped 2; count of bases not matched to a gene: 8. CDR3 length: 16 residues. Looked up from germline, CDR1 is SEHNR and CDR2 is FQNEAQ (reference sequence). The CDR3 coding sequence is TGTGCCAGCAGCCACCATGGACAGGGGCCCACAGATACGCAGTATTTT. Protein product: CASSHHGQGPTDTQYF.

V gene TRBV4-1 combines with J gene TRBJ2-5; D is possibly TRBD2 (5 bases). Germline CDR1 reads MGHRA; CDR2 reads YSYEKL. With 0 bases removed from V and 5 bases from J, the gap between germline ends came to 16 bases. This CDR3 contains 16 residues. The CDR3 DNA reads TGCGCCAGCAGCCAAGATCTGGCTAGCCCCCCGGAGACCCAGTACTTC. The encoded protein is CASSQDLASPPETQYF.

The rearrangement uses TRBV5-5 and TRBJ2-7, with TRBD2 identical over 8 bases. The V gene end was trimmed by 0 bases and the J gene end by 4 bases; junction bases not matched to a gene: 9. Germline CDR1 reads SGHKS; CDR2 reads YYEKEE (reference sequence). The CDR3 loop spans 16 amino acids. The DNA for the CDR3 is TGTGCCAGCAGCTTGGCTGCGGGAGGTGGGTTTTACGAGCAGTACTTC. It encodes CASSLAAGGGFYEQYF. Filled out from reference TRBV5-5 and TRBJ2-7, the complete variable domain reads DAGVTQSPTHLIKTRGQQVTLRCSPISGHKSVSWYQQVLGQGPQFIFQYYEKEERGRGNFPDRFSARQFPNYSSELNVNALLLGDSALYLCASSLAAGGGFYEQYFGPGTRLTVT.

This rearrangement joins TRBV11-3 to TRBJ1-1; D gene unclear. The CDR3 has 18 amino acids. V was cut by 5 bases and J by 1 base, with 23 bases left in between. Looked up from germline, CDR1 is SGHNT and CDR2 is YENEEA. The CDR3 DNA reads as TGTGCCAGCAGCCTCGTCCCCGACCCGGACTGGGGGAACACTGAAGCTTTCTTT. Translated, it gives CASSLVPDPDWGNTEAFF.

J is TRBJ2-2 and V is TRBV18; TRBD1 matches at 8 bases. This CDR3 region has 18 residues. The V gene end was trimmed by 4 bases and the J gene end by 6 bases; junction bases not matched to a gene: 16. The germline V gene has CDR1 KGHSH and CDR2 LQKENI. CDR3 bases: TGTGCCAGCTCACGAAGAGATGCAGGGGGCGCGGGCGCCGGGGAGCTGTTTTTT. Protein product: CASSRRDAGGAGAGELFF.

This chain links TRBV12-3 or TRBV12-4 with TRBJ2-7; D unresolved. V was shortened by 3 bases and J by 3 bases, with 3 bases between the two germline ends. The CDR3 sequence is 11 residues long. In DNA, the CDR3 is TGTGCCAGCAGTTTCGGCTACGAGCAGTACTTC. This codes for CASSFGYEQYF.

The V gene is TRBV10-3, the J gene TRBJ1-1, with D maybe TRBD1 (6 bases). Per germline, CDR1 ENHRY and CDR2 SYGVKD. This CDR3 spans 15 amino acids. V dropped 3 bases and J dropped 5 bases, with 16 bases sitting between them. The CDR3 sequence: CAISEPRQGRTEAFF. The CDR3 coding sequence is TGTGCCATCAGTGAACCCCGGCAGGGGAGAACTGAAGCTTTCTTT.

This clone was observed a single time. The CDR3 coding sequence is TGTGCCATCAAAGGGACTAGCGCAAACAATGAGCAGTTCTTC. It codes for CAIKGTSANNEQFF. The chain uses TRBV10-3 and TRBJ2-1; TRBD2 agrees at 10 bases. The trim removed 7 bases at V and 5 bases at J, leaving 5 bases unmatched. This CDR3 spans 14 amino acids. CDR1 and CDR2 (germline): ENHRY, SYGVKD.

This clone was seen a handful of times. The rearrangement joins TRBV6-2 or TRBV6-3 to TRBJ1-6; 11 bases are shared with TRBD1. Germline values: CDR1 MNHEY, CDR2 SVGEGT. This CDR3 contains 15 residues. Trimming took 6 bases from V and 7 from J; bases not matched to a gene: 5. For the CDR3, the DNA is TGTGCCAGCAGCCTTCGGGACAGGGGGAATTCACCCCTCCACTTT. Residues: CASSLRDRGNSPLHF.

The chain couples TRBV11-2 to TRBJ2-2; no firm D call. The CDR3 loop spans 13 amino acids. CDR1 and CDR2 (germline): SGHAT, FQNNGV. The ends were cut back, 3 bases at V and 6 bases at J, with 8 bases in the middle. The CDR3 nucleotides are TGTGCCAGCAGCTTGGAGTACGCCGGGGAGCTGTTTTTT. Amino acid sequence: CASSLEYAGELFF.

This clone occurred once. The chain uses TRBV4-1 and TRBJ1-4; maybe TRBD1 (5 bases). Germline V gene lookup returns CDR1 MGHRA and CDR2 YSYEKL. The CDR3 consists of 19 residues. V shed 0 bases and J shed 0 bases, with 17 bases lying between them. The CDR3 DNA follows: TGCGCCAGCAGCCAAGATTCAGGGAAGTATAGAGCAACTAATGAAAAACTGTTTTTT. Its protein product is CASSQDSGKYRATNEKLFF.

This chain links TRBV10-1 with TRBJ2-5; weak D call: TRBD2 (5 bases). V lost 0 bases and J lost 2, with 7 bases in between. The CDR3 covers 14 residues. The V gene's germline CDR1 is WNHNN and CDR2 SYGVQD (reference sequence). The CDR3 bases are TGCGCCAGCAGTGAGTCCCCGGGACAAGAGACCCAGTACTTC. Residues: CASSESPGQETQYF.

The rearrangement links TRBV19 to TRBJ2-2; TRBD1 agrees at 10 bases. V gave up 5 bases and J gave up 2 bases; unmatched junction bases: 2. Per germline, CDR1 LNHDA and CDR2 SQIVND (reference sequence). The CDR3 spans 15 residues. The CDR3 sequence is CASSATGGNTGELFF. The CDR3, as DNA: TGTGCCAGTAGTGCGACAGGGGGCAACACCGGGGAGCTGTTTTTT.

CDR3 sequence: CASSLEQGLAGAQETQYF. CDR3 bases: TGTGCCAGCAGCTTAGAACAGGGACTAGCGGGGGCACAAGAGACCCAGTACTTC. The J gene is TRBJ2-5, the V gene TRBV5-6, with 14 bases that match TRBD2. Germline assignment: CDR1 SGHDT and CDR2 YYEEEE. The CDR3 is 18 residues long. The junction had 8 bases not matched to a gene; V was cut back by 2 bases and J by 2 bases.

The V call is TRBV7-9, the J call TRBJ2-1, with TRBD2 matching over 12 bases. The germline V gene has CDR1 SEHNR and CDR2 FQNEAQ (reference sequence). Trimming at V came to 5 bases and at J to 2 bases, leaving 10 bases not matched to a gene. There are 18 residues in the CDR3. The CDR3 spells CASSPRLAGDGPYNEQFF. Written as DNA, the CDR3 is TGTGCCAGCAGCCCCCGACTAGCGGGAGACGGGCCCTACAATGAGCAGTTCTTC. The variable domain in full, completed from reference TRBV7-9 and TRBJ2-1, reads DTGVSQNPRHKITKRGQNVTFRCDPISEHNRLYWYRQTLGQGPEFLTYFQNEAQLEKSRLLSDRFSAERPKGSFSTLEIQRTEQGDSAMYLCASSPRLAGDGPYNEQFFGPGTRLTVL.

The chain combines TRBV6-1 with TRBJ2-7, with TRBD2 matching 9 bases. The CDR3 runs 14 residues. CDR1 and CDR2 (germline): MNHNS, SASEGT. V lost 2 bases, J lost 3 bases, and 2 bases stayed unmatched. DNA for the CDR3: TGTGCCAGCAGTGAATGGCGGGGGGGCTACGAGCAGTACTTC. Residues: CASSEWRGGYEQYF.

This rearrangement joins TRBV7-9 to TRBJ2-1; TRBD1 aligns across 10 bases. CDR1 and CDR2 from the germline V gene are SEHNR and FQNEAQ (reference sequence). V was pared by 4 bases and J by 3 bases, with 6 bases of the junction left unmatched. The CDR3 is 16 amino acids. CDR3 DNA: TGTGCCAGCAGCTCGCGACAGGGGGCTATCTACAATGAGCAGTTCTTC. Its translation is CASSSRQGAIYNEQFF.

V gene TRBV27 combines with J gene TRBJ2-7; a weak D match, TRBD2 (5 bases). V was shortened by 8 bases and J by 7 bases, with 12 bases between the two germline ends. The germline CDR1 and CDR2 sequences are MNHEY and SMNVEV (reference sequence). The CDR3 is 11 residues long. This chain's CDR3 is CASHHGGEQYF. The CDR3 region has the DNA TGTGCCAGCCACCACGGAGGAGAGCAGTACTTC.

The CDR3 spells CAWSEDRGSPLHF. In DNA, the CDR3 is TGTGCCTGGAGTGAGGACAGGGGATCACCCCTCCACTTT. The chain is built from TRBV30 and TRBJ1-6, with 9 bases lining up with TRBD1. CDR1 is GTSNPN, CDR2 SVGIG, per germline (reference sequence). CDR3 length: 13 amino acids. J lost 10 bases, V lost 1 base, and 2 bases had no gene match.

J is TRBJ1-1 and V is TRBV20-1; the D gene is possibly TRBD1 (6 bases). Germline values: CDR1 DFQATT, CDR2 SNEGSKA (reference sequence). The CDR3 covers 14 residues. The germline V and J ends were trimmed by 3 bases and 5 bases, with 16 bases remaining between them. CDR3 in amino acids: CSASIHPGDTEAFF. The CDR3 bases are TGCAGTGCTAGTATACATCCAGGGGATACTGAAGCTTTCTTT.